The present T cell receptor beta chain was sequenced within a study of T cell responses to AZD1222 COVID-19 vaccine. Libraries were prepared by immunoSEQ multiplex PCR; TCRdb keeps only in-frame clonotypes and omits some of them. The sample lists over 110,000 clones; approximately 90% were seen once. About this clone: The antigen is unknown.

Study findings and constraints: A rise in Spike-specific TCR breadth and depth followed two AZD1222 doses. Clonal diversity was possibly underestimated; the donors were predominantly white British and more often female. Only after the peak T cell response were repertoires sampled.

The V gene lost 1 base and the J gene lost 5 bases, with 3 bases spanning the gap. Per the germline V gene, CDR1 is SGHRS and CDR2 is YFSETQ. There are 12 residues in the CDR3. Material: peripheral blood, obtained 28 days after the second AZD1222 dose. The chain is built from TRBV5-1 and TRBJ2-2; D remains ambiguous. The source is an adult who received the AZD1222 COVID-19 vaccine. CDR3 loop: CASSLMTGELFF. CDR3 nucleotides: TGCGCCAGCAGCTTGATGACCGGGGAGCTGTTTTTT.